This passage covers 17 T cell receptor beta chains from one sample sequenced in a study of T cell changes during pregnancy in multiple sclerosis. Using immunoSEQ multiplex PCR, the repertoire was profiled, and TCRdb retains in-frame clones only, with some absent. Altogether about 83,000 clones are present, about 90% being singletons, with the ten largest covering 3% to 4.5%. The sequences come from PBMCs, collected in the first trimester of pregnancy. These receptors were collected from a female donor in good health, serving as a control in a pregnancy study. Some clones in this sample may be carry-over from other donors' samples.

This chain joins TRBV6-5 and TRBJ2-3; TRBD2 might be the D (5 bases). The CDR3 loop spans 15 amino acids. With 4 bases removed from V and 2 bases from J, the gap between germline ends came to 13 bases. Germline V gene lookup returns CDR1 MNHEY and CDR2 SVGAGI. The CDR3 nucleotides read TGTGCCAGCAGTTCCTCCCGGGGTTACACAGATACGCAGTATTTT. This encodes CASSSSRGYTDTQYF.

This clone was detected only once. A junction end diverges from the germline sequence, so it may reflect a read error. V is TRBV6-5 and J is TRBJ2-1; 9 positions agree with TRBD2. The CDR3 spans 15 residues. The germline gives CDR1 MNHEY, CDR2 SVGAGI. CDR3 region: CASSYSGTSRNEQFF. The CDR3 coding sequence is TGTGCCAGCAGCTACTCCGGGACTAGCCGCAATGAGCAGTTCTTC.

The chain employs TRBV7-7 and TRBJ1-5; D possibly corresponds to TRBD1 (5 bases). The CDR3 sequence is 13 residues long. Germline values: CDR1 SSHAT, CDR2 FNYEAQ (reference sequence). Trimming took 4 bases from V and 6 from J, leaving 10 bases between them. CDR3 region: CASSSGRGQPQHF. CDR3 nucleotide sequence: TGTGCCAGCAGCTCCGGAAGGGGTCAGCCCCAGCATTTT. Together with reference TRBV7-7 and TRBJ1-5, the CDR3 gives the full variable domain: GAGVSQSPRYKVTKRGQDVTLRCDPISSHATLYWYQQALGQGPEFLTYFNYEAQPDKSGLPSDRFSAERPEGSISTLTIQRTEQRDSAMYRCASSSGRGQPQHFGDGTRLSIL.

The chain is built from TRBV19 and TRBJ1-4; no clear D gene. V lost 3 bases, J lost 6 bases, and 11 bases lay in between. This CDR3 region has 14 residues. Per germline, CDR1 LNHDA and CDR2 SQIVND (reference sequence). The CDR3 DNA is TGTGCCAGTAGTATTTCGCAGAGGGATGAAAAACTGTTTTTT. Its translation: CASSISQRDEKLFF.

Concerning this clone itself: The junction departs from germline at one end; a sequencing error may be responsible. In the same sample, other DNA sequences code for this CDR3. This chain joins TRBV7-6 and TRBJ2-1, with D tentatively TRBD2 (6 bases). The CDR3 is 13 residues long. Looked up from germline, CDR1 is SGHVS and CDR2 is FNYEAQ. CDR3: CASSLAISGEQFF. In DNA, the CDR3 is TGTGCCAGCAGTTTAGCGATCAGCGGGGAGCAGTTCTTC.

The V call is TRBV2, the J call TRBJ2-1, with 7 bases matching TRBD1. V gave up 5 bases and J gave up 4 bases; unmatched junction bases: 2. This CDR3 comprises 13 residues. Per the germline V gene, CDR1 is SNHLY and CDR2 is FYNNEI. DNA for the CDR3: TGTGCCAGCAGTATGACAGGGTACAATGAGCAGTTCTTC. Encoded protein: CASSMTGYNEQFF.

The chain recombines TRBV2 with TRBJ2-7; 12 bases line up with TRBD2. The CDR3 covers 15 residues. The junction had 5 bases not matched to a gene; V was cut back by 6 bases and J by 2 bases. CDR1 is SNHLY, CDR2 FYNNEI, per germline. The CDR3 DNA reads TGTGCCAGCAGGGCACTAGCGGGGGGAACCTACGAGCAGTACTTC. Translation: CASRALAGGTYEQYF.

V is TRBV28 and J is TRBJ2-2, with TRBD1 identical over 11 bases. Germline assignment: CDR1 MDHEN and CDR2 SYDVKM. The J segment lost 2 bases and the V segment lost 5 bases, leaving 7 bases of the junction unmatched. CDR3 length: 17 residues. The CDR3 DNA reads TGTGCCAGCAGTCTCTGGACAGGGGGCGCAAACACCGGGGAGCTGTTTTTT. Translating it yields CASSLWTGGANTGELFF.

The genes are TRBV5-3 and TRBJ2-7; 11 bases line up with TRBD2. TRBV5-3 counts as an open reading frame of uncertain function. The CDR3 sequence is 21 residues long. Trimming cost V 0 bases and J 0 bases; bases outside gene matches: 17. The CDR3 region is CARSLEGQNYTSGRPSYEQYF. CDR3 DNA sequence: TGTGCCAGAAGCTTGGAGGGCCAGAACTACACTAGCGGGAGACCCTCCTACGAGCAGTACTTC.

This chain connects TRBV4-1 to TRBJ1-2, with D possibly being TRBD1 (6 bases). Germline loops: CDR1 MGHRA, CDR2 YSYEKL. V shed 4 bases and J shed 5 bases, with 11 bases lying between them. CDR3 length equals 13 residues. The CDR3 nucleotides are TGCGCCAGCAGCCCGACAGGAAGGTATGGCTACACCTTC. It is translated as CASSPTGRYGYTF.

A note on this clone: Other DNA variants within this sample encode the same CDR3. The chain joins TRBV11-1 to TRBJ2-5, with D possibly matching TRBD2 (5 bases). The CDR3 has 14 amino acids. Trimming shortened V by 5 bases and J by 5 bases, and 15 bases separated the two germline ends. Germline values: CDR1 SGHAT, CDR2 FQDESV (reference sequence). CDR3 nucleotides: TGTGCCAGCAGCCTAATCTCGCGGGCGGAGACCCAGTACTTC. Translated: CASSLISRAETQYF.

The CDR3 loop reads CASSQVGLAGGPTDTQYF. CDR3 nucleotide sequence: TGCGCCAGCAGCCAAGTCGGACTAGCGGGAGGGCCAACAGATACGCAGTATTTT. The rearrangement uses TRBV4-3 and TRBJ2-3, with 15 positions matching TRBD2. The V segment lost 1 base and the J segment 3 bases; nucleotides outside the gene matches: 5. Germline lookup yields CDR1 LGHNA and CDR2 YSLEER. The CDR3 is 18 residues long.

The V gene is TRBV6-1, the J gene TRBJ2-1; a possible D gene is TRBD2 (5 bases). Germline V CDR1 and CDR2: MNHNS, SASEGT. The V gene lost 6 bases and the J gene lost 8 bases, with 14 bases spanning the gap. The CDR3 sequence is 13 residues long. This CDR3 is CASSGIGWDEQFF. As DNA, the CDR3 is TGTGCCAGCAGCGGGATCGGATGGGATGAGCAGTTCTTC.

This clone was detected once. The V gene is TRBV7-2, the J gene TRBJ2-4, with TRBD2 matching over 10 bases. Germline assignment: CDR1 SGHTA and CDR2 FQGNSA. CDR3 length: 16 amino acids. After removal of 5 bases from V and 7 bases from J, the junction contained 11 bases not matched to a gene. In DNA, the CDR3 is TGTGCCAGCAGCCTAGGACTAGCGGCGAACGGGAACATTCAGTACTTC. Translation: CASSLGLAANGNIQYF.

V and J are TRBV13 and TRBJ1-1, with 9 positions matching TRBD1. Per germline, CDR1 PRHDT and CDR2 FYEKMQ (reference sequence). The CDR3 length is 16 residues. V shed 5 bases, J shed 0 bases, and the junction held 7 bases outside the gene matches. The CDR3 sequence is CASSLRTGAMNTEAFF. In nucleotides, the CDR3 is TGTGCCAGCAGCCTGCGGACAGGGGCCATGAACACTGAAGCTTTCTTT.

The chain is built from TRBV2 and TRBJ2-7; a weak D match, TRBD1 (6 bases). Germline loops: CDR1 SNHLY, CDR2 FYNNEI. The germline V and J ends were trimmed by 1 base and 7 bases, with 11 bases remaining between them. The CDR3 spans 13 residues. DNA for the CDR3: TGTGCCAGCAGTGAAGGGACAGAAGGGGAGCAGTACTTC. Its protein product is CASSEGTEGEQYF.

This clone has a single count. The rearrangement links TRBV2 to TRBJ2-5; possible D gene TRBD1, 6 bases. This CDR3 contains 14 residues. Trimming took off 2 bases at V and 2 bases at J, with 9 bases between the two ends. The germline CDR1 and CDR2 sequences are SNHLY and FYNNEI. Here the CDR3 reads CASSESRGQETQYF. CDR3 DNA: TGTGCCAGCAGTGAAAGCAGGGGTCAAGAGACCCAGTACTTC.